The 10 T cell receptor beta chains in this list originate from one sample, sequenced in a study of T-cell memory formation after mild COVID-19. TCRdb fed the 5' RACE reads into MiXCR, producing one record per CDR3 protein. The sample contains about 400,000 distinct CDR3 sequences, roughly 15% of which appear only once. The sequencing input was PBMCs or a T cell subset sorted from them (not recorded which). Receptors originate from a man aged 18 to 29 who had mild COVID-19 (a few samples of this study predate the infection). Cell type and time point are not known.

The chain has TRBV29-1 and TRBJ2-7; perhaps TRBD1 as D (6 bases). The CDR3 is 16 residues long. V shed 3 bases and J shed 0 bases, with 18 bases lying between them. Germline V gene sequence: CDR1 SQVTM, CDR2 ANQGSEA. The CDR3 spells CSVEALGRGFSYEQYF. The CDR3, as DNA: TGCAGCGTTGAGGCCCTCGGAAGGGGGTTCTCCTACGAGCAGTACTTC.

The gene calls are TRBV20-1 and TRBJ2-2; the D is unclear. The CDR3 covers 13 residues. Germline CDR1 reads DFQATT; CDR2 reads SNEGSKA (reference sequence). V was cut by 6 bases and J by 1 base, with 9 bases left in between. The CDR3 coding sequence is TGCAGTGCCCGAGGCCGGAACACCGGGGAGCTGTTTTTT. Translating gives CSARGRNTGELFF.

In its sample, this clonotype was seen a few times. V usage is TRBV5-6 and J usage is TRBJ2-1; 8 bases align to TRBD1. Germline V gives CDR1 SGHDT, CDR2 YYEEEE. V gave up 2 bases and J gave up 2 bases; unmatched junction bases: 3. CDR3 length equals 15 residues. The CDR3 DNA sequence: TGTGCCAGCAGCTTTTGGGACAGGACCTACAATGAGCAGTTCTTC. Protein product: CASSFWDRTYNEQFF.

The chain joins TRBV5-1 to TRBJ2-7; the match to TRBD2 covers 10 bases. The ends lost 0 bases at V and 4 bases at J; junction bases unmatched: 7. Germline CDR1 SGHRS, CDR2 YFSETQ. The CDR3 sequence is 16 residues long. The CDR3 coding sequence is TGCGCCAGCAGCTTGGATCCTAGCGGGGGCCTTTACGAGCAGTACGTC. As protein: CASSLDPSGGLYEQYV.

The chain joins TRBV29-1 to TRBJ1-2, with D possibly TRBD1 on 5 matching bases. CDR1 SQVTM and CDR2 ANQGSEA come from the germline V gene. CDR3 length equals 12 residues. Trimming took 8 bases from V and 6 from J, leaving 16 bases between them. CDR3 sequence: CSTSRGVDGYTF. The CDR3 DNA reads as TGCAGCACCAGTCGAGGGGTGGATGGCTACACCTTC.

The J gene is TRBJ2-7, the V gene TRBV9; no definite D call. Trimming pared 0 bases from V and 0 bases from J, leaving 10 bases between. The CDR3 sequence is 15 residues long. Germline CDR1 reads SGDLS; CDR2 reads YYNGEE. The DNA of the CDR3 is TGTGCCAGCAGCGTAGGTACAACCCGCTCCTACGAGCAGTACTTC. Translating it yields CASSVGTTRSYEQYF.

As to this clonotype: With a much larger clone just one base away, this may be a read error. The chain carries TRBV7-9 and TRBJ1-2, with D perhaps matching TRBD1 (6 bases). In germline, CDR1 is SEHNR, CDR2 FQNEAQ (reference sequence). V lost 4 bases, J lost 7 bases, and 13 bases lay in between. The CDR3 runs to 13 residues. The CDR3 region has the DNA TGTGCCAGCAGCTCAACAGGGACTTGTGGCTACACCTTC. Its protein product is CASSSTGTCGYTF.

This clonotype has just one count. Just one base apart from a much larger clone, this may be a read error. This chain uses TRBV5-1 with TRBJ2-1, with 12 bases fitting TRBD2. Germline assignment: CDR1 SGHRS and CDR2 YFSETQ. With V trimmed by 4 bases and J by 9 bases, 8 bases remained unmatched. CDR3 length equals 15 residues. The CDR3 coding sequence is TGCGCCAGCAGCCCCGGGCCTAGCGGGGGGGGTGAGCAGTTCTTC. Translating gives CASSPGPSGGGEQFF.

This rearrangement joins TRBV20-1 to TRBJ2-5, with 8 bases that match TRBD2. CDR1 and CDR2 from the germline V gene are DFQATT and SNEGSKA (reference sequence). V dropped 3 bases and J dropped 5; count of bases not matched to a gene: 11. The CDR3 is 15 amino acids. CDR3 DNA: TGCAGTGCTAGGGCAGTGCGGGGGGCCGGGGAGACCCAGTACTTC. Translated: CSARAVRGAGETQYF.

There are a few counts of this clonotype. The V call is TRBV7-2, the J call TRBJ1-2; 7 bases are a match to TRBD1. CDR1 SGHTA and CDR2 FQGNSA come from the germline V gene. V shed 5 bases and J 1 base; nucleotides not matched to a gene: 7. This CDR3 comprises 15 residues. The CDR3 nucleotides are TGTGCCAGCAGCCCCCGGGACAGTCTTAACTATGGCTACACCTTC. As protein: CASSPRDSLNYGYTF.